The rows below give T cell receptor beta chains drawn from one sample of a study of identical twins' blood T cells. TCRdb used MiXCR to reprocess the 5' RACE reads, holding one entry per CDR3 protein. The table shows a few hundred thousand distinct CDR3 sequences, with around 30% occurring only once. The sequencing input was PBMCs. The receptor set was obtained from a woman aged 18-49 years in good health. CDR3s include the opening cysteine and the closing phenylalanine or tryptophan. The D gene is left open where the match is weak. Expanded clones get a size class; other rows say once, few or many, or leave the size out.

-	-	TRBV3-1	TRBJ1-2	TGTGCCAGCAGCCAAGTACTGGAAGATGGCTACACCTTC	CASSQVLEDGYTF
-	TRBD1	TRBV4-2	TRBJ1-1	TGTGCCAGCAGCCAAGTTGACAGGGCCCGCCCTGAAGCTTTCTTT	CASSQVDRARPEAFF
-	TRBD2	TRBV5-1	TRBJ2-1	TGCGCCAGCAGCCCTAGCGGGAGACTCGACAATGAGCAGTTCTTC	CASSPSGRLDNEQFF
-	TRBD2	TRBV12-3/TRBV12-4	TRBJ2-7	TGTGCCAGCAGTACGGGACTAGTAAATTTGAACTTC	CASSTGLVNLNF
-	-	TRBV30	TRBJ1-4	TGTGCCTGGAAGAAACCGATCTTAGCTCGGGGTAATGAAAAACTGCTTTTT	CAWKKPILARGNEKLLF
-	-	TRBV29-1	TRBJ1-2	TGCAGCGTTTCCGGGCCGTGGTATGGCTACACCTTC	CSVSGPWYGYTF
-	TRBD1	TRBV7-2	TRBJ1-1	TGTGCCAGCAGCTGGATGATCCGGGACAGGAACACTGAAGCTTTCTTT	CASSWMIRDRNTEAFF
-	TRBD2	TRBV29-1	TRBJ2-7	TGCAGCGTTGAAGCTCGGGAGGGCCCATACGAGCAGTACTTC	CSVEAREGPYEQYF
few	-	TRBV12-3/TRBV12-4	TRBJ2-1	TGTGCCAGCGGTCTAACTGCGGACCACAATGAGCAGTTCTTC	CASGLTADHNEQFF
-	TRBD1	TRBV5-1	TRBJ1-5	TGCGCCAGCAGCGTCGGACAGGGTTGGAATCAGCCCCAGCATTTT	CASSVGQGWNQPQHF
few	-	TRBV5-1	TRBJ1-1	TGCGCCAGCAGCTCTTTTTTGGGGGCGGACACTGAAGCTTTCTTT	CASSSFLGADTEAFF
many	TRBD2	TRBV28	TRBJ2-1	TGTGCCAGCAGTTTAAGTGGGACTAGCTCCTATGAGCAGTTCTTC	CASSLSGTSSYEQFF
-	-	TRBV5-1	TRBJ1-1	TGCGCCAGCAGCTTGGCCTTTACGGGGCAGATCACTGAAGCTTTCTTT	CASSLAFTGQITEAFF
-	-	TRBV10-3	TRBJ2-7	TGTGCCATCAGGGAAAGCTACAAGCAGTACTTC	CAIRESYKQYF
few	-	TRBV7-8	TRBJ1-1	TGTGCCAGCAGCCTTGCCAGGGTGAGCACTGAAGCTTTCTTT	CASSLARVSTEAFF
few	-	TRBV5-1	TRBJ2-7	TGCGCCAGCAGCTTGGCCCCGGCCCGTGGGGAGCAGTACTTC	CASSLAPARGEQYF
-	TRBD1	TRBV6-1	TRBJ1-5	TGTGCCAGCAGTCAAAGGGGGCACAGGGGTGATCAGCCCCAGCATTTT	CASSQRGHRGDQPQHF
few	TRBD1	TRBV12-3/TRBV12-4	TRBJ2-7	TGTGCCAGCAGAGCTGGGACAGGTCAGGCCTACGAGCAGTACTTC	CASRAGTGQAYEQYF
-	-	TRBV15	TRBJ2-3	TGTGCCACCAGCGTAAGACAGCGCACAGATACGCAGTATTTT	CATSVRQRTDTQYF
few	-	TRBV29-1	TRBJ1-1	TGCAGCGCCCAAATAGGGGGTTGGGCCATGAACACTGAAGCTTTCTTT	CSAQIGGWAMNTEAFF
few	-	TRBV6-1	TRBJ2-7	TGTGCCAGCTGTTCCTCCAGAAGACACTACGAGCAGTACTTC	CASCSSRRHYEQYF
-	TRBD1	TRBV20-1	TRBJ2-3	TGCAGTGCTAGTCGCGACAGGGGGTGGGAGGCAGATACGCAGTATTTT	CSASRDRGWEADTQYF
few	TRBD1	TRBV5-4	TRBJ1-2	TGTGCCAGCAGCTTGTACAGGGGAGAGTATGGCTACACCTTC	CASSLYRGEYGYTF
many	-	TRBV5-4	TRBJ2-1	TGTGCCAGCAGCCTGGACTCATACAATGAGCAGTTCTTC	CASSLDSYNEQFF
once	-	TRBV19	TRBJ1-5	TGTGCCAGTAGACAGACCGGGATAAGAATCAATCATCCCCAGCATTTT	CASRQTGIRINHPQHF
once	TRBD1	TRBV6-4	TRBJ2-2	TGTGCCAGCAGTCCACAAGGGACAGGCGCCGGGGAGCTGTTTTTT	CASSPQGTGAGELFF
few	-	TRBV5-1	TRBJ2-1	TGCGCCAGCAGCTTGGCGGGACTGAGAGAGCAGTTCTTC	CASSLAGLREQFF
-	-	TRBV30	TRBJ1-2	TGTGCCTGGAGTAAAGATCGGTATGGCTACACCTTC	CAWSKDRYGYTF
-	-	TRBV5-6	TRBJ2-7	TGTGCCAGCAGCTCAAACAGGGTATCGTCCTACGAGCAGTACTTC	CASSSNRVSSYEQYF
-	-	TRBV29-1	TRBJ1-5	TGCAGCGTTGCCGAGGAGAACAATCGGCCCCAGCATTTT	CSVAEENNRPQHF
few	-	TRBV20-1	TRBJ1-5	TGCAGGGAGAGACATCTCCCTACTCAGAATCAGCCCCAGCATTTT	CRERHLPTQNQPQHF
-	-	TRBV6-1	TRBJ1-6	TGTGCCAGCAGTGAGACCCATTCACCCCTCCACTTT	CASSETHSPLHF